These T cell receptor beta chains were read from a single sample in a study of blood T cell repertoires in COVID-19. Sequenced by immunoSEQ multiplex PCR; TCRdb stores in-frame clones only, minus some. The data show some 370,000 clones, about 90% seen once. Sequenced: peripheral blood. These receptors were taken from a man aged 35-49 years with acute or convalescent COVID-19. CDR3s include the opening cysteine and the closing phenylalanine or tryptophan. The D gene is left open where the match is weak. The size field is filled for only some rows; it gives once, few, many or a size class.

>TRBJ2-5|TRBV4-1|-|-
TGCGCCAGCTCTCAGAAAGAGACCCAGTACTTC
CASSQKETQYF
>TRBJ1-2|TRBV5-6|-|-
TGTGCCAGCAGCCCCGGAACAGGGAGGGGGGGCTACACCTTC
CASSPGTGRGGYTF
>TRBJ2-3|TRBV6-5|-|-
TGTGCCAGCAGTTACTCGACAAGGGATACGCAGTATTTT
CASSYSTRDTQYF
>TRBJ2-7|TRBV3-1/TRBV3-2|TRBD1|-
TGTGCCAGCAGCCAAAGGGGACAGGGGGTCTACGAGCAGTACTTC
CASSQRGQGVYEQYF
>TRBJ2-7|TRBV14|-|-
TGTGCCAGCAGCCAAGGGCCAGGGTGGTACGAGCAGTACTTC
CASSQGPGWYEQYF
>TRBJ1-2|TRBV20-1|-|-
TGCAGTGCTAGAGAGCGCTATGGCTACACCTTC
CSARERYGYTF
>TRBJ2-7|TRBV10-3|TRBD1|-
TGTGCCACGAAGGGGGACAGCTACGAGCAGTACTTC
CATKGDSYEQYF
>TRBJ2-7|TRBV5-4|TRBD2|once
TGTGCCAGCAGCTTGGGACTAGCGGGAGGGGCGGGCTACGAGCAGTACTTC
CASSLGLAGGAGYEQYF
>TRBJ1-5|TRBV29-1|TRBD1|-
TGCAGCGCCGCCATTGACAGGGGCAATCAGCCCCAGCATTTT
CSAAIDRGNQPQHF
>TRBJ2-1|TRBV27|-|-
TGTGCCAGCAGTTTGTTCCAAAACAATGAGCAGTTCTTC
CASSLFQNNEQFF
>TRBJ2-1|TRBV2|TRBD2|few
TGTGCCAGCAGGAGAGGACTAGCGGACTACAATGAGCAGTTCTTC
CASRRGLADYNEQFF
>TRBJ1-6|TRBV15|-|-
TGTGCCACCAGCAGAGTCCTAAGATCACCCCTCCACTTT
CATSRVLRSPLHF
>TRBJ2-1|TRBV28|TRBD2|-
TGTGCCAGCATCCCGGTAATAGCGGGCTCCTCCAATGAGCAGTTCTTC
CASIPVIAGSSNEQFF
>TRBJ2-4|TRBV20-1|TRBD2|-
TGCAGTGCTAGTTGGGGAGGACCGGGGGGAAACATTCAGTACTTC
CSASWGGPGGNIQYF
>TRBJ2-7|TRBV5-5|TRBD1|-
TGTGCCAGCAGCTTAAGGGGACAGGGTGTGACCTACGAGCAGTACTTC
CASSLRGQGVTYEQYF
>TRBJ2-7|TRBV14|TRBD1|-
TGTGCCAGCAGCCTGGGACAGGGTCCAACGTACGAGCAGTACTTC
CASSLGQGPTYEQYF
>TRBJ2-7|TRBV2|TRBD1|-
TGTGCCAGCCTCGGGACAGACGGAAAATACGAGCAGTACTTC
CASLGTDGKYEQYF
>TRBJ2-7|TRBV19|TRBD2|-
TGTGCCAGTAGCAGGGACGGGAGGGCCTTTGAGCAGTACTTC
CASSRDGRAFEQYF
>TRBJ2-3|TRBV10-3|TRBD2|-
TGTGCCATCAGGGGCCTACTAGCGGGGGGGCGAGATACGCAGTATTTT
CAIRGLLAGGRDTQYF
>TRBJ2-7|TRBV5-3|TRBD1|-
TGTGCCAGAAGCTTGTGTTCGGACAGGGAGGTCCACGAGCAGTACTTC
CARSLCSDREVHEQYF
>TRBJ1-2|TRBV6-5|TRBD1|once
TGTGCCAGCTCAATGGGCAGGGGGAACTATGGCTACACCTTC
CASSMGRGNYGYTF
>TRBJ1-2|TRBV2|TRBD1|-
TGTGCCAGCAGACAGGGGACCTATGGCTACACCTTC
CASRQGTYGYTF
>TRBJ2-4|TRBV9|TRBD2|-
TGTGCCAGCAGCCCGCGCGGGGGGCGCGAAAACATTCAGTACTTC
CASSPRGGRENIQYF
>TRBJ1-4|TRBV18|TRBD1|-
TGTGCCAGCCACCAGGGGACAGGGGATGAAAAACTGTTTTTT
CASHQGTGDEKLFF
>TRBJ2-1|TRBV19|-|-
TGTGCCAGTGGACACCTAGAGAATGAGCAGTTCTTC
CASGHLENEQFF
>TRBJ2-5|TRBV7-2|-|-
TGTGCCAGCAGCTTAGCAGGTGGGGGGGCCGGAGAGACCCAGTACTTC
CASSLAGGGAGETQYF
>TRBJ1-6|TRBV5-6|-|-
TGTGCCAGCAGCTTGACTGTCAATTCACCCCTCCACTTT
CASSLTVNSPLHF
>TRBJ2-7|TRBV6-6|-|-
TGTGCCAGCAGTCCCCTCTACGAGCAGTACTTC
CASSPLYEQYF
>TRBJ2-1|TRBV9|TRBD2|-
TGTGCCAGCAGCCTCGGACTAGCGGGAGTAGAAGAGCAGTTCTTC
CASSLGLAGVEEQFF